The rows below give T cell receptor beta chains drawn from one sample of a study of technical replicates of blood from a handful of donors. Profiled with immunoSEQ multiplex PCR; TCRdb holds only in-frame clones, not every one. The repertoire includes about 79,000 clones, approximately 94% of them detected once, and 0.26% sits in the top ten. The sequencing sample was made of T cells isolated from PBMCs. The receptors shown here come from a human donor in good health. Each CDR3 is given with its conserved first and last residue. A D gene is named only where the DNA matches it firmly. Not every row has a clone size; where given, it reads once, few, many or a size class.

V gene: TRBV6-5; J gene: TRBJ1-3; clone size: once; D gene: -; CDR3 DNA: TGTGCCAGCAGAATATCAGGGATAGGTGGAAACACCATATATTTT; CDR3 protein: CASRISGIGGNTIYF
V gene: TRBV6-1; J gene: TRBJ1-1; clone size: few; D gene: TRBD1; CDR3 DNA: TGTGCCAGCAGAGGACAGGTGAACACTGAAGCTTTCTTT; CDR3 protein: CASRGQVNTEAFF
V gene: TRBV28; J gene: TRBJ1-5; clone size: -; D gene: -; CDR3 DNA: TGTGCCAGCAGAGACCCCCTACAGGGCTTAGGCAATCAGCCCCAGCATTTT; CDR3 protein: CASRDPLQGLGNQPQHF
V gene: TRBV30; J gene: TRBJ2-6; clone size: -; D gene: -; CDR3 DNA: TGTGCCTGGACAGGTGGAATGGGTGGGGCCAACGTCCTGACTTTC; CDR3 protein: CAWTGGMGGANVLTF
V gene: TRBV9; J gene: TRBJ1-5; clone size: once; D gene: TRBD1; CDR3 DNA: TGTGCCAGCAGTGGGACAGGGAATCAGCCCCAGCATTTT; CDR3 protein: CASSGTGNQPQHF
V gene: TRBV7-8; J gene: TRBJ2-5; clone size: -; D gene: TRBD1; CDR3 DNA: TGTGCCAGCAGCTTATACAGGGGGCCACAAGAGACCCAGTACTTC; CDR3 protein: CASSLYRGPQETQYF
V gene: TRBV4-2; J gene: TRBJ2-6; clone size: -; D gene: TRBD2; CDR3 DNA: TGTGCCAGCACGCCGGGACTAGCGGCCTCTGGGGCCAACGTCCTGACTTTC; CDR3 protein: CASTPGLAASGANVLTF
V gene: TRBV5-1; J gene: TRBJ2-2; clone size: -; D gene: -; CDR3 DNA: TGCGCCAGCAGCTTGTGGGGCGAGAACACCGGGGAGCTGTTTTTT; CDR3 protein: CASSLWGENTGELFF
V gene: TRBV9; J gene: TRBJ2-3; clone size: -; D gene: TRBD2; CDR3 DNA: TGTGCCAGCAGCCCCCGGGGGGGTGGCACAGATACGCAGTATTTT; CDR3 protein: CASSPRGGGTDTQYF
V gene: TRBV28; J gene: TRBJ2-7; clone size: -; D gene: -; CDR3 DNA: TGTGCCAGCAGTTTATTTCGGGACTACGAGCAGTACTTC; CDR3 protein: CASSLFRDYEQYF
V gene: TRBV29-1; J gene: TRBJ1-1; clone size: -; D gene: -; CDR3 DNA: TGCAGCGTGTCAAAACGAGGGATGCGAGACACTGAAGCTTTCTTT; CDR3 protein: CSVSKRGMRDTEAFF
V gene: TRBV6-5; J gene: TRBJ2-7; clone size: once; D gene: TRBD1; CDR3 DNA: TGTGCCAGCAGGGGACAGGGAAACCCCTACGAGCAGTACTTC; CDR3 protein: CASRGQGNPYEQYF
V gene: TRBV5-8; J gene: TRBJ2-5; clone size: -; D gene: TRBD1; CDR3 DNA: TGTGCCAGCAGCCCTGGACAGGGGGCCCTGGAGACCCAGTACTTC; CDR3 protein: CASSPGQGALETQYF
V gene: TRBV5-1; J gene: TRBJ2-7; clone size: -; D gene: -; CDR3 DNA: TGCGCCAGCAGCCAACAGGGACCGAGGGGCGAGCAGTACTTC; CDR3 protein: CASSQQGPRGEQYF
V gene: TRBV28; J gene: TRBJ2-2; clone size: -; D gene: TRBD1; CDR3 DNA: TGTGCCAGCAGTAAGGGGGCATCGAACACCGGGGAGCTGTTTTTT; CDR3 protein: CASSKGASNTGELFF
V gene: TRBV5-1; J gene: TRBJ2-1; clone size: -; D gene: TRBD2; CDR3 DNA: TGCGCCAGCAGCTTCTCAGGGGGGACTAGCGGGTTGTCCGACAATGAGCAGTTCTTC; CDR3 protein: CASSFSGGTSGLSDNEQFF
V gene: TRBV6-6; J gene: TRBJ1-1; clone size: few; D gene: -; CDR3 DNA: TGTGCCAGCAGTTACTCGGGCCTAACCTACGAAGCTTTCTTT; CDR3 protein: CASSYSGLTYEAFF
V gene: TRBV11-2; J gene: TRBJ2-7; clone size: -; D gene: -; CDR3 DNA: TGTGCCAGCAGCTTAGAAGGTGGGGCCTCCTACGAGCAGTACTTC; CDR3 protein: CASSLEGGASYEQYF
V gene: TRBV7-9; J gene: TRBJ2-7; clone size: once; D gene: TRBD1; CDR3 DNA: TGTGCCAGCAGCCGCAACCGGGACAGGGGGCGAATTCGGTCCTACGAGCAGTACTTC; CDR3 protein: CASSRNRDRGRIRSYEQYF
V gene: TRBV6-6; J gene: TRBJ1-5; clone size: -; D gene: TRBD1; CDR3 DNA: TGTGCCAGCAGTTACCCCGACAGGGGCAACAATCAGCCCCAGCATTTT; CDR3 protein: CASSYPDRGNNQPQHF
V gene: TRBV27; J gene: TRBJ2-3; clone size: -; D gene: TRBD1; CDR3 DNA: TGTGCCAGCAGTCCCACAGGGGGTTCCTTGTTTTTGGCAGATACGCAGTATTTT; CDR3 protein: CASSPTGGSLFLADTQYF
V gene: TRBV7-6; J gene: TRBJ1-6; clone size: -; D gene: TRBD1; CDR3 DNA: TGTGCCAGCAGCTTAGCGGACAGGGCCAGCTCACCCCTCCACTTT; CDR3 protein: CASSLADRASSPLHF
V gene: TRBV30; J gene: TRBJ1-2; clone size: -; D gene: TRBD1; CDR3 DNA: TGTGCCTGGAGTGTCCAGGGGGCTTGGGACTATGGCTACACCTTC; CDR3 protein: CAWSVQGAWDYGYTF
V gene: TRBV10-3; J gene: TRBJ1-1; clone size: -; D gene: -; CDR3 DNA: TGTGCCATCAGTGAACAGGGCTCGAACACTGAAGCTTTCTTT; CDR3 protein: CAISEQGSNTEAFF
V gene: TRBV29-1; J gene: TRBJ2-2; clone size: -; D gene: -; CDR3 DNA: TGCAGCGTCTCTTCTCATGGGGCGGTGAACACCGGGGAGCTGTTTTTT; CDR3 protein: CSVSSHGAVNTGELFF
V gene: TRBV10-1; J gene: TRBJ2-2; clone size: -; D gene: TRBD1; CDR3 DNA: TGCGCCAGCAGCCTGGACAGGGGAGTCGGGGAGCTGTTTTTT; CDR3 protein: CASSLDRGVGELFF
V gene: TRBV29-1; J gene: TRBJ2-5; clone size: -; D gene: -; CDR3 DNA: TGCAGCGTTCCAACTTACACAAGGGGAGAGACCCAGTACTTC; CDR3 protein: CSVPTYTRGETQYF
V gene: TRBV7-8; J gene: TRBJ1-4; clone size: -; D gene: -; CDR3 DNA: TGTGCCAGCAGCTCGACAGTCCTCAGTGCAACTAATGAAAAACTGTTTTTT; CDR3 protein: CASSSTVLSATNEKLFF
V gene: TRBV5-1; J gene: TRBJ2-1; clone size: -; D gene: TRBD2; CDR3 DNA: TGCGCCAGCAGCTTGGAGCCGGGGGGGCGCAATGAGCAGTTCTTC; CDR3 protein: CASSLEPGGRNEQFF
V gene: TRBV7-6; J gene: TRBJ2-2; clone size: -; D gene: TRBD2; CDR3 DNA: TGTGCCAGCAGCTCAGATTTGGCTAGCGGGAGAGCCGGGGAGCTGTTTTTT; CDR3 protein: CASSSDLASGRAGELFF
V gene: TRBV9; J gene: TRBJ1-1; clone size: once; D gene: -; CDR3 DNA: TGTGCCAGCAGCGTAGCAGGGGCGAACAGTGAAGCTTTCTTT; CDR3 protein: CASSVAGANSEAFF
V gene: TRBV4-1; J gene: TRBJ2-7; clone size: -; D gene: TRBD2; CDR3 DNA: TGCGCCAGCAGCCAAGAGCCTCCGACTAGCGGGAGATACTACGAGCAGTACTTC; CDR3 protein: CASSQEPPTSGRYYEQYF
V gene: TRBV27; J gene: TRBJ2-7; clone size: -; D gene: -; CDR3 DNA: TGTGCCAGCAGTGAGGATTCGGCGGGGTCCTACGAGCAGTACTTC; CDR3 protein: CASSEDSAGSYEQYF
V gene: TRBV27; J gene: TRBJ2-5; clone size: once; D gene: TRBD2; CDR3 DNA: TGTGCCAGCAGTAACGCGAGGCGGGAGTTGGCAGAGACCCAGTACTTC; CDR3 protein: CASSNARRELAETQYF
V gene: TRBV27; J gene: TRBJ2-1; clone size: -; D gene: TRBD1; CDR3 DNA: TGTGCCAGCAGCAACCCAGGGGGTGTGAGGAATGAGCAGTTCTTC; CDR3 protein: CASSNPGGVRNEQFF
V gene: TRBV11-3; J gene: TRBJ1-6; clone size: -; D gene: TRBD1; CDR3 DNA: TGTGCCAGCAGCTTAGTTGCAGGGGGCAGCTCCTATAATTCACCCCTCCACTTT; CDR3 protein: CASSLVAGGSSYNSPLHF
V gene: TRBV29-1; J gene: TRBJ2-2; clone size: -; D gene: -; CDR3 DNA: TGCAGCGTCGTTACTAGTGGCACCGGGGAGCTGTTTTTT; CDR3 protein: CSVVTSGTGELFF
V gene: TRBV7-6; J gene: TRBJ2-2; clone size: -; D gene: -; CDR3 DNA: TGTGCCAGCAGCCCCGGGTTCACCGGGGAGCTGTTTTTT; CDR3 protein: CASSPGFTGELFF
V gene: TRBV7-9; J gene: TRBJ2-1; clone size: -; D gene: TRBD1; CDR3 DNA: TGTGCCAGCAGGAGGACAGGGACCTCCTACAATGAGCAGTTCTTC; CDR3 protein: CASRRTGTSYNEQFF
V gene: TRBV7-6; J gene: TRBJ2-2; clone size: -; D gene: TRBD1; CDR3 DNA: TGTGCCAGCACCCTAGAGGGGGCGGCGAACACCGGGGAGCTGTTTTTT; CDR3 protein: CASTLEGAANTGELFF
V gene: TRBV5-8; J gene: TRBJ2-7; clone size: -; D gene: -; CDR3 DNA: TGTGCCAGCAGCTGGACTTACGAGCAGTACTTC; CDR3 protein: CASSWTYEQYF
V gene: TRBV5-4; J gene: TRBJ2-7; clone size: -; D gene: TRBD2; CDR3 DNA: TGTGCCAGCAGCCTGGGTCTAGCGGGATCCGAGCAGTACTTC; CDR3 protein: CASSLGLAGSEQYF